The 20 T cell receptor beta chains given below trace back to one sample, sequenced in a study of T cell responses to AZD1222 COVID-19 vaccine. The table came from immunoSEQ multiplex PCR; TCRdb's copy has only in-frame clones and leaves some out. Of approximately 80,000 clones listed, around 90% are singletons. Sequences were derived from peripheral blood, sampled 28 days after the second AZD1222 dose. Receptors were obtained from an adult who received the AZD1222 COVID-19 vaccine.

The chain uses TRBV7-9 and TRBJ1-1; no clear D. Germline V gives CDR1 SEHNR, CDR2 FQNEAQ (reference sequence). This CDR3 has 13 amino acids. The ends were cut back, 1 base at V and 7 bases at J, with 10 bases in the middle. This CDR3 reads CASSLELGSEAFF. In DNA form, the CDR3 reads TGTGCCAGCAGCTTAGAGTTGGGGAGTGAAGCTTTCTTT.

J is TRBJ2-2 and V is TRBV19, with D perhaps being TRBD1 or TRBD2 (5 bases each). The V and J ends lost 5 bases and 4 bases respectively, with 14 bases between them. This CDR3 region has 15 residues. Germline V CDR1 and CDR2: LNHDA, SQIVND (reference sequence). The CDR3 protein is CASSVRGTATGELFF. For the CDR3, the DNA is TGTGCCAGTAGTGTCCGGGGCACGGCCACCGGGGAGCTGTTTTTT.

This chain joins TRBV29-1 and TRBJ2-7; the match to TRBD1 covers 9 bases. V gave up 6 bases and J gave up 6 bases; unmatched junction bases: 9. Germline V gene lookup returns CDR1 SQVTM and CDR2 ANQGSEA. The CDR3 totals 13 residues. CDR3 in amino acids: CSVRGTGGGEQYF. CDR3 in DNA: TGCAGCGTAAGGGGAACAGGGGGCGGCGAGCAGTACTTC.

The CDR3 loop is CASSLSSGRHNEQFF. For the CDR3, the DNA is TGTGCCAGCAGCTTAAGTAGCGGGAGACACAATGAGCAGTTCTTC. The chain joins TRBV7-2 to TRBJ2-1; 9 bases map to TRBD2. The CDR3 extends over 15 amino acids. Germline V gene sequence: CDR1 SGHTA, CDR2 FQGNSA. Trimming cost V 2 bases and J 5 bases; bases outside gene matches: 4.

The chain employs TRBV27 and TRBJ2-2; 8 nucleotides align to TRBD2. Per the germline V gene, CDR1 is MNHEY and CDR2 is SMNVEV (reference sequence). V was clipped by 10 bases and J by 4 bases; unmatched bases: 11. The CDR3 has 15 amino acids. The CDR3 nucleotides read TGTGCCACCAACGGAGGGCTAGCGGGCACCGGGGAGCTGTTTTTT. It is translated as CATNGGLAGTGELFF.

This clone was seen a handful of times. The CDR3 reads CASSQGQSYEQYF. For the CDR3, the DNA is TGTGCCAGCAGCCAGGGACAGTCCTACGAGCAGTACTTC. V gene TRBV7-9 combines with J gene TRBJ2-7, with 7 bases identical to TRBD1. The V and J ends lost 5 bases and 1 base, in that order; junction bases with no gene match: 2. This CDR3 is built from 13 residues. Per the germline V gene, CDR1 is SEHNR and CDR2 is FQNEAQ (reference sequence).

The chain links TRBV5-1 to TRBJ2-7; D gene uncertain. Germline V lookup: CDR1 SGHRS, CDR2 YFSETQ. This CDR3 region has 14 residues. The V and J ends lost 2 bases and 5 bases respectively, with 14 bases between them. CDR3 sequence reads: CASSFAAPADEQYF. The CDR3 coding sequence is TGCGCCAGCAGCTTTGCAGCCCCCGCTGACGAGCAGTACTTC.

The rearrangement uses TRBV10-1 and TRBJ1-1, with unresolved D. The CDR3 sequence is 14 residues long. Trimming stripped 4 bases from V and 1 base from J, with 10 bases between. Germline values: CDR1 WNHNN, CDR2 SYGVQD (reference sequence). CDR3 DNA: TGCGCCAGCAGTGCAACCGCTGGGAACACTGAAGCTTTCTTT. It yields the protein CASSATAGNTEAFF.

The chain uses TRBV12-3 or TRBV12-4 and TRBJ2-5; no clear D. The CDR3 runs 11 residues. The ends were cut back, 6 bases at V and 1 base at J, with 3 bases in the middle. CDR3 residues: CASRTQETQYF. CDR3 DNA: TGTGCCAGCAGGACCCAAGAGACCCAGTACTTC.

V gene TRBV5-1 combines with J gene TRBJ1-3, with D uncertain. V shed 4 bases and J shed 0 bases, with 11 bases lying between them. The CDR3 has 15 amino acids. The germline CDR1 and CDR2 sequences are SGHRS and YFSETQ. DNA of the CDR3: TGCGCCAGCAGCCCGGCTGCCTTCTCTGGAAACACCATATATTTT. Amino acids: CASSPAAFSGNTIYF.

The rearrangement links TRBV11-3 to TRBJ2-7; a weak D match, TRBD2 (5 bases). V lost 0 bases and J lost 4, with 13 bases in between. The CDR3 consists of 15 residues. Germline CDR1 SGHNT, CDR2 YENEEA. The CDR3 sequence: CASSLEAQRGYEQYF. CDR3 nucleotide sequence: TGTGCCAGCAGCTTAGAGGCTCAGAGAGGGTACGAGCAGTACTTC.

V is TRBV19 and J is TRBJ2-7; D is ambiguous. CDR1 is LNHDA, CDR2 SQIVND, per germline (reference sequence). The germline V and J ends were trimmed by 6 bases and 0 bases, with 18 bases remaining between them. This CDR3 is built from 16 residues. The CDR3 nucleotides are TGTGCCAGTAGCCCTGACCGGTCGTCGGTCTCCTACGAGCAGTACTTC. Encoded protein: CASSPDRSSVSYEQYF.

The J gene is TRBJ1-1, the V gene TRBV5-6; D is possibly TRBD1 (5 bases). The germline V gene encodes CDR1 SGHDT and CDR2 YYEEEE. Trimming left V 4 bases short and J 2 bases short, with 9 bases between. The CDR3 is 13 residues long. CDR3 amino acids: CASSPGHNTEAFF. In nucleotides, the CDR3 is TGTGCCAGCAGCCCTGGACATAACACTGAAGCTTTCTTT. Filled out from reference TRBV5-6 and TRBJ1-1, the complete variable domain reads DAGVTQSPTHLIKTRGQQVTLRCSPKSGHDTVSWYQQALGQGPQFIFQYYEEEERQRGNFPDRFSGHQFPNYSSELNVNALLLGDSALYLCASSPGHNTEAFFGQGTRLTVV.

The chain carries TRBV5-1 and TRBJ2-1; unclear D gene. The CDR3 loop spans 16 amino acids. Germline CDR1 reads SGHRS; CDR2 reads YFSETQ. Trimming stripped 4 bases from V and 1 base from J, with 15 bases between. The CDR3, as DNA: TGCGCCAGCAGCCCACCTTCGGGCGGTTCCTACAATGAGCAGTTCTTC. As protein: CASSPPSGGSYNEQFF.

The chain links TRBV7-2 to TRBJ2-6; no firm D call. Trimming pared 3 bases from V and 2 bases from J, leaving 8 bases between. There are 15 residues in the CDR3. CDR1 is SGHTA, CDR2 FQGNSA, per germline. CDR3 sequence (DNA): TGTGCCAGCAGCTTTGGAAATCCTGGGGCCAACGTCCTGACTTTC. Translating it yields CASSFGNPGANVLTF.

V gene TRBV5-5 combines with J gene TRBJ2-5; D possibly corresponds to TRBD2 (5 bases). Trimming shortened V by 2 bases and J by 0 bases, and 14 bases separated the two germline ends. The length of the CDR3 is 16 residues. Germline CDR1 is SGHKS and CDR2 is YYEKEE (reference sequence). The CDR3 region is CASSFSLGGNQETQYF. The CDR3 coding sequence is TGTGCCAGCAGCTTCAGTCTAGGAGGTAACCAAGAGACCCAGTACTTC.

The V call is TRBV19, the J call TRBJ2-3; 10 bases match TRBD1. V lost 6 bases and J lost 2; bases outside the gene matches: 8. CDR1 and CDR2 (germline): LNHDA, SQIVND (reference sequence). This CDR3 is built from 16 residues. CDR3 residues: CASSHDRGRDTDTQYF. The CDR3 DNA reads TGTGCCAGTAGCCACGACAGGGGGCGAGACACAGATACGCAGTATTTT.

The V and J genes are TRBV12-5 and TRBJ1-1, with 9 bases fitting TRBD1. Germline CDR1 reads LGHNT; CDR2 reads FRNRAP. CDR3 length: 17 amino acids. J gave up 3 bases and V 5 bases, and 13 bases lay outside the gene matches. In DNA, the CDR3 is TGTGCTAGTGGTCCCCAGGGGACGGGGGACAGGGACACTGAAGCTTTCTTT. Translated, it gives CASGPQGTGDRDTEAFF. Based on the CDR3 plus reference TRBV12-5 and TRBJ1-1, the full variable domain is DARVTQTPRHKVTEMGQEVTMRCQPILGHNTVFWYRQTMMQGLELLAYFRNRAPLDDSGMPKDRFSAEMPDATLATLKIQPSEPRDSAVYFCASGPQGTGDRDTEAFFGQGTRLTVV.

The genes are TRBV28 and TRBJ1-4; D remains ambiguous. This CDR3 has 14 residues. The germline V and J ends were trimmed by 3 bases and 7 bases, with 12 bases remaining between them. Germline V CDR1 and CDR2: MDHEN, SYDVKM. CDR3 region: CASSFGRETEKLFF. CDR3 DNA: TGTGCCAGCAGTTTCGGGAGGGAAACTGAAAAACTGTTTTTT.

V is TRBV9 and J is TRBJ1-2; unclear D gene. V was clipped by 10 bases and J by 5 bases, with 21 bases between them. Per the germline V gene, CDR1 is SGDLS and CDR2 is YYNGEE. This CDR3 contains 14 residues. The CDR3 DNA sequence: TGTGCCGTCCGCAATGGCCCAAAAGGTTATGGCTACACCTTC. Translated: CAVRNGPKGYGYTF.